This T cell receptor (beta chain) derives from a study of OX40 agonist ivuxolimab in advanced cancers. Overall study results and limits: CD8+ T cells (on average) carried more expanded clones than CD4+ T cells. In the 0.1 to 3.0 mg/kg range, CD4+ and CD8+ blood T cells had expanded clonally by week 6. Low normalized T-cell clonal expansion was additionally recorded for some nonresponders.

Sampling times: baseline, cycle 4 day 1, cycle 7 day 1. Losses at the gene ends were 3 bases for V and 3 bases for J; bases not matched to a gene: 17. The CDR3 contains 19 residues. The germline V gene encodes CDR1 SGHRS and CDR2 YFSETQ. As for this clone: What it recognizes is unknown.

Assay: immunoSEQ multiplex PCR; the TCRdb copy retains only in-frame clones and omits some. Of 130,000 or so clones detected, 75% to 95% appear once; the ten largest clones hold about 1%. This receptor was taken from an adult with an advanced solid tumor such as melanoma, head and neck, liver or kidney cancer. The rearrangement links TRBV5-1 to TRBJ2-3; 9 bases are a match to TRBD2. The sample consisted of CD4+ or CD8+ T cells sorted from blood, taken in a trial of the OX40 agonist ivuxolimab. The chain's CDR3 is CASSSFGPAGGRRTDTQYF. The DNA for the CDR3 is TGCGCCAGCAGCTCTTTTGGCCCAGCGGGAGGACGAAGAACAGATACGCAGTATTTT.